This is a list of T cell receptor beta chains from one sample in a study of blood T cell repertoires in COVID-19. Clones were read by immunoSEQ multiplex PCR, and TCRdb kept only the in-frame ones, dropping some. The table has approximately 250,000 clones, around nine tenths seen once. Sequenced input: PBMCs or T cells enriched from blood (not recorded which). These TCRs come from a woman aged 55-70 years in a cohort exposed to, infected with or recovered from COVID-19 (not recorded which). The CDR3 runs from the conserved cysteine through the conserved F or W. Each record gives: D gene, clone size, J gene, V gene, CDR3 protein, CDR3 DNA. A D gene is named only where the DNA matches it firmly. Some rows mark clone size as missing; the rest say once, few, many or name a class of expanded clone.

>NA|NA|TRBJ1-4|TRBV18
CASSPPDSKEKLFF
TGTGCCAGCTCACCACCGGACAGCAAAGAAAAACTGTTTTTT
>TRBD2|few|TRBJ2-7|TRBV4-3
CASSQRTSGLYEQYF
TGCGCCAGCAGCCAGCGGACTAGCGGGCTCTACGAGCAGTACTTC
>NA|few|TRBJ1-3|TRBV28
CASISGVSGNTIYF
TGTGCCAGCATATCAGGGGTATCTGGAAACACCATATATTTT
>TRBD2|NA|TRBJ2-7|TRBV11-1
CASSSPGLAPWEQYF
TGTGCCAGCAGCTCTCCGGGACTAGCCCCTTGGGAGCAGTACTTC
>TRBD2|NA|TRBJ2-3|TRBV19
CASSIVPGLATDTQYF
TGTGCCAGTAGTATAGTCCCAGGACTAGCTACAGATACGCAGTATTTT
>NA|NA|TRBJ1-1|TRBV27
CASSLVGTTEAFF
TGTGCCAGCAGTTTGGTCGGGACAACTGAAGCTTTCTTT
>TRBD2|NA|TRBJ2-1|TRBV10-3
CAIGRAGGSNEQFF
TGTGCCATCGGGAGAGCGGGAGGTTCCAATGAGCAGTTCTTC
>NA|NA|TRBJ1-1|TRBV5-1
CASSLAGANTEAFF
TGCGCCAGCAGCTTGGCTGGAGCGAACACTGAAGCTTTCTTT
>TRBD1|NA|TRBJ1-6|TRBV23-1
CASSQSWDRESSPLHF
TGCGCCAGCAGTCAATCCTGGGACAGGGAATCGTCACCCCTCCACTTT
>TRBD1|NA|TRBJ2-5|TRBV28
CASSVDRGRETQYF
TGTGCCAGCAGTGTTGACAGGGGACGGGAGACCCAGTACTTC
>TRBD2|NA|TRBJ2-3|TRBV15
CATSSPSGRADTQYF
TGTGCCACCAGCAGTCCTAGCGGGAGGGCGGATACGCAGTATTTT
>TRBD1|NA|TRBJ2-1|TRBV24-1
CATSDSRQGATRNEQFF
TGTGCCACCAGTGATTCCCGACAGGGGGCAACTCGGAATGAGCAGTTCTTC
>TRBD2|NA|TRBJ2-3|TRBV6-4
CAGELREEKDTQYF
TGTGCCGGGGAACTGCGGGAGGAGAAAGATACGCAGTATTTT
>TRBD2|NA|TRBJ2-7|TRBV28
CASRPSGRTNEQYF
TGTGCCAGCAGACCTAGCGGGAGGACAAACGAGCAGTACTTC
>TRBD2|NA|TRBJ2-3|TRBV18
CASSPLLAGGNSTDTQYF
TGTGCCAGCTCCCCGTTACTAGCGGGAGGCAACTCCACAGATACGCAGTATTTT
>TRBD2|NA|TRBJ2-7|TRBV10-3
CAISGGLAGRGYEQYF
TGTGCCATCAGTGGTGGGCTAGCGGGCAGAGGGTACGAGCAGTACTTC
>NA|NA|TRBJ2-1|TRBV6-1
CASSDVTPKSTEQFF
TGTGCCAGCAGTGACGTGACTCCGAAAAGTACTGAGCAGTTCTTC
>NA|NA|TRBJ1-1|TRBV20-1
CSPSGNTEAFF
TGCAGCCCCTCAGGGAACACTGAAGCTTTCTTT
>TRBD2|NA|TRBJ2-1|TRBV6-7
CALPSGRVYNEQFF
TGTGCGTTGCCCAGCGGGAGAGTGTACAATGAGCAGTTCTTC
>TRBD1|NA|TRBJ2-2|TRBV11-2
CASSRSQGASGELFF
TGTGCCAGCAGCCGTTCACAGGGGGCGTCCGGGGAGCTGTTTTTT
>NA|NA|TRBJ1-2|TRBV6-5
CATKAPGNYGYTF
TGTGCCACCAAAGCCCCCGGTAACTATGGCTACACCTTC
>NA|few|TRBJ2-7|TRBV11-3
CASSLTGTSYEQYF
TGTGCCAGCAGCTTAACCGGGACAAGCTACGAGCAGTACTTC
>TRBD2|NA|TRBJ2-1|TRBV7-2
CASSPPSPFAGEYNEQFF
TGTGCCAGCAGCCCCCCCTCTCCCTTCGCGGGAGAATACAATGAGCAGTTCTTC
>NA|NA|TRBJ2-1|TRBV30
CAWSSGEFYNEQFF
TGTGCCTGGAGTTCCGGAGAGTTCTACAATGAGCAGTTCTTC
>NA|NA|TRBJ2-1|TRBV6-2/TRBV6-3
CASSYGQMYNEQFF
TGTGCCAGCAGTTACGGGCAAATGTACAATGAGCAGTTCTTC
>NA|NA|TRBJ2-6|TRBV5-4
CASSSGGVPGANVLTF
TGTGCCAGCAGTTCCGGAGGGGTTCCTGGGGCCAACGTCCTGACTTTC
>TRBD2|once|TRBJ2-1|TRBV19
CASSPQLAGLYNEQFF
TGTGCCAGTAGTCCCCAGCTAGCGGGACTCTACAATGAGCAGTTCTTC
>TRBD1|NA|TRBJ1-1|TRBV28
CASRGQGYTEAFF
TGTGCCAGCAGGGGACAGGGGTACACTGAAGCTTTCTTT
>NA|NA|TRBJ2-1|TRBV18
CASSTPELARSYNEQFF
TGTGCCAGCTCAACCCCGGAACTAGCTCGCTCCTACAATGAGCAGTTCTTC
>NA|NA|TRBJ2-7|TRBV24-1
CATSDLSMEQYF
TGTGCCACCAGTGATTTGTCTATGGAGCAGTACTTC
>TRBD1|NA|TRBJ2-7|TRBV19
CASAGTGGEQYF
TGTGCCAGCGCCGGGACAGGGGGCGAGCAGTACTTC
>TRBD2|NA|TRBJ2-5|TRBV28
CASRQSGRARIETQYF
TGTGCCAGCAGGCAAAGCGGGAGGGCCAGGATTGAGACCCAGTACTTC
>TRBD1|NA|TRBJ2-7|TRBV19
CASRRTGVYEQYF
TGTGCCAGTAGACGGACAGGGGTGTACGAGCAGTACTTC
>NA|NA|TRBJ2-3|TRBV28
CASSQRPSDTQYF
TGTGCCAGCAGCCAGCGACCATCAGATACGCAGTATTTT
>TRBD1|NA|TRBJ1-6|TRBV10-3
CAIRGQPLSPLHF
TGTGCCATCAGGGGACAGCCACTATCACCCCTCCACTTT
>TRBD1|NA|TRBJ2-3|TRBV24-1
CATSDPGQGGSYTQYF
TGTGCCACCAGTGACCCCGGACAGGGGGGCAGTTATACGCAGTATTTT
>NA|NA|TRBJ1-2|TRBV7-9
CASRKDSGRPGYTF
TGTGCCAGCAGGAAGGATTCAGGGCGCCCTGGCTACACCTTC
>NA|few|TRBJ2-2|TRBV9
CASSVGQVNTGELFF
TGTGCCAGCAGCGTAGGACAGGTTAACACCGGGGAGCTGTTTTTT
>NA|NA|TRBJ2-1|TRBV11-3
CASSLDRGNEQFF
TGTGCCAGCAGCTTAGATCGGGGGAATGAGCAGTTCTTC
>TRBD1|NA|TRBJ1-3|TRBV4-3
CASSQVGTGRRNTIYF
TGCGCCAGCAGCCAGGTGGGGACAGGTCGCCGAAACACCATATATTTT
>TRBD2|once|TRBJ2-1|TRBV29-1
CSATGRGGSYNEQFF
TGCAGCGCCACCGGGAGGGGTGGCTCCTACAATGAGCAGTTCTTC
>TRBD1|NA|TRBJ2-7|TRBV9
CASSASRGQGSEQYF
TGTGCCAGCAGCGCCTCTCGAGGACAGGGGAGCGAGCAGTACTTC
>NA|once|TRBJ1-3|TRBV18
CASLGVSGNTIYF
TGTGCCAGCTTGGGCGTCTCTGGAAACACCATATATTTT
>NA|NA|TRBJ2-7|TRBV13
CASSLRDKSYEQYF
TGTGCCAGCAGCCTTCGGGACAAAAGCTACGAGCAGTACTTC
>TRBD1|NA|TRBJ1-5|TRBV2
CASRGTVSQPQHF
TGTGCCAGCCGCGGGACAGTAAGTCAGCCCCAGCATTTT
>NA|NA|TRBJ2-7|TRBV19
CASRGTRGGYEQYF
TGTGCCAGTAGGGGAACTAGAGGGGGCTACGAGCAGTACTTC
>TRBD2|NA|TRBJ2-3|TRBV5-1
CASSPAGGRTTRNTQYF
TGCGCCAGCAGCCCGGCGGGGGGGAGGACTACTAGGAATACGCAGTATTTT
>NA|few|TRBJ1-5|TRBV5-1
CASSLAGGGLGQPQHF
TGCGCCAGCAGCTTGGCTGGGGGCGGATTGGGGCAGCCCCAGCATTTT
>NA|once|TRBJ2-7|TRBV15
CATSGTLRSYEQYF
TGTGCCACCAGCGGGACTCTTCGCTCCTACGAGCAGTACTTC
>NA|NA|TRBJ2-1|TRBV28
CASSSRATGNEQFF
TGTGCCAGCAGTTCCAGAGCGACAGGCAATGAGCAGTTCTTC
>TRBD1|NA|TRBJ2-2|TRBV7-9
CASSFFRTGGPGELFF
TGTGCCAGCAGCTTTTTCCGGACAGGGGGCCCCGGGGAGCTGTTTTTT
>TRBD2|NA|TRBJ2-1|TRBV5-5
CASSSIGLAAIYEQFF
TGTGCCAGCAGCTCAATAGGACTAGCCGCCATTTACGAGCAGTTCTTC
>NA|NA|TRBJ2-1|TRBV5-1
CASSLDLAAEQFF
TGCGCCAGCAGCTTGGACCTTGCGGCGGAGCAGTTCTTC
>NA|NA|TRBJ1-2|TRBV6-1
CASSEEQGGNYGYTF
TGTGCCAGCAGTGAAGAACAGGGTGGGAACTATGGCTACACCTTC
>NA|NA|TRBJ1-5|TRBV18
CASSPGRDQPQHF
TGTGCCAGCTCACCGGGGAGGGATCAGCCCCAGCATTTT